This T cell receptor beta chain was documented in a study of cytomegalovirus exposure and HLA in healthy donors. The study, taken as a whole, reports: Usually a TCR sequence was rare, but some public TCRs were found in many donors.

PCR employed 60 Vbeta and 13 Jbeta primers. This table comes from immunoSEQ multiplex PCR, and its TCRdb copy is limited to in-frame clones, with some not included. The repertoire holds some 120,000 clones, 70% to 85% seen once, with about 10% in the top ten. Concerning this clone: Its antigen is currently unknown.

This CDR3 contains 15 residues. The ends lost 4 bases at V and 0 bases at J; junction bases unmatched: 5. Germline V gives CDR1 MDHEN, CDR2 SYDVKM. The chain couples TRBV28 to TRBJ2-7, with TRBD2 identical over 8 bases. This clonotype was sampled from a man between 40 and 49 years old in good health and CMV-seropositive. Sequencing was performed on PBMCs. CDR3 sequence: CASSYQRGSSYEQYF. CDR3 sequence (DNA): TGTGCCAGCAGTTATCAGCGGGGGAGCTCCTACGAGCAGTACTTC.